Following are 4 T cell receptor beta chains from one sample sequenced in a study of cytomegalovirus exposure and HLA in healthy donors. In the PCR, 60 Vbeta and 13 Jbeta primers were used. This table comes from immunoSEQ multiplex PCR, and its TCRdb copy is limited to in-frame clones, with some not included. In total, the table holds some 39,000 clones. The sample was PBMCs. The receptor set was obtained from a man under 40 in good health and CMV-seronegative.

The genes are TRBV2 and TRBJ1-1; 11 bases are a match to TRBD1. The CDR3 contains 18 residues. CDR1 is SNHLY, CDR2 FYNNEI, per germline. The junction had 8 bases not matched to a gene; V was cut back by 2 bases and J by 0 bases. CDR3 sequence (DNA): TGTGCCAGCAGTGAAAGGACAGGGGGCTATAGAGTGAACACTGAAGCTTTCTTT. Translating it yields CASSERTGGYRVNTEAFF.

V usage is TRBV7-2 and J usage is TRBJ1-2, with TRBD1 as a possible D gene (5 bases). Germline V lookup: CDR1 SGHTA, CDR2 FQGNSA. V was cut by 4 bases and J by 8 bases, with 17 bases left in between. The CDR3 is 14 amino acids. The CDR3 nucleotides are TGTGCCAGCAGCTCTCTTGGGAGGGGTGCAGGCTACACCTTC. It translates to CASSSLGRGAGYTF.

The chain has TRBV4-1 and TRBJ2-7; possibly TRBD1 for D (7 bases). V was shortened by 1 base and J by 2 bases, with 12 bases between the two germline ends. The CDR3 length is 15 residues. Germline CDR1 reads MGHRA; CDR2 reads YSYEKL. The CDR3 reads CASSQGQGGAYEQYF. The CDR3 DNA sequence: TGCGCCAGCAGCCAAGGACAGGGAGGCGCCTACGAGCAGTACTTC.

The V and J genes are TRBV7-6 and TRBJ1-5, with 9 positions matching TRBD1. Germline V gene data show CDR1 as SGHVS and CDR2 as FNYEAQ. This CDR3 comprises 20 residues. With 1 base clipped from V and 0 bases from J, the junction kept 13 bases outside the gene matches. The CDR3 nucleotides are TGTGCCAGCAGCTTAGGTATATGGGACAGGGTCCCAATTAGCAATCAGCCCCAGCATTTT. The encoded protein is CASSLGIWDRVPISNQPQHF. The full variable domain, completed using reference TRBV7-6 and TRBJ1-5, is GAGVSQSPRYKVTKRGQDVALRCDPISGHVSLYWYRQALGQGPEFLTYFNYEAQQDKSGLPNDRFSAERPEGSISTLTIQRTEQRDSAMYRCASSLGIWDRVPISNQPQHFGDGTRLSIL.